A selection of T cell receptor beta chains follows, all from one sample in a study of cytomegalovirus exposure and HLA in healthy donors. Produced via immunoSEQ multiplex PCR; TCRdb's table is partial and in-frame only. The sample contains approximately 170,000 clones, about 80% of which appear only once. The source material was PBMCs. The receptors stem from a man aged 35 to 55 in good health and CMV-seronegative. Each CDR3 is given without its conserved first and last residue. Each record gives: CDR3 protein, J gene, V gene.

ASSPPGQRGNEQF TRBJ2-1 TRBV18
ASSLEGTGSTEAF TRBJ1-1 TRBV7-9
AWSEKVGQSMWGTIY TRBJ1-3 TRBV30
ASSPTGTGGDEQY TRBJ2-7 TRBV18
ASEMQGSRGYT TRBJ1-2 TRBV28
AIRGTDRNTEAF TRBJ1-1 TRBV10-3
ASTQGGGRRGYT TRBJ1-2 TRBV28
ASRPRGGSGANGLT TRBJ2-6 TRBV2
ATSRGGGGLTNEQF TRBJ2-1 TRBV15
ASSLAHTQY TRBJ2-3 TRBV28
ASRPTGNYEQY TRBJ2-7 TRBV28
ASSRARSYNEQF TRBJ2-1 TRBV7-3
ASNRQGESYNEQF TRBJ2-1 TRBV5-1
ASSERGPQH TRBJ1-5 TRBV6-1